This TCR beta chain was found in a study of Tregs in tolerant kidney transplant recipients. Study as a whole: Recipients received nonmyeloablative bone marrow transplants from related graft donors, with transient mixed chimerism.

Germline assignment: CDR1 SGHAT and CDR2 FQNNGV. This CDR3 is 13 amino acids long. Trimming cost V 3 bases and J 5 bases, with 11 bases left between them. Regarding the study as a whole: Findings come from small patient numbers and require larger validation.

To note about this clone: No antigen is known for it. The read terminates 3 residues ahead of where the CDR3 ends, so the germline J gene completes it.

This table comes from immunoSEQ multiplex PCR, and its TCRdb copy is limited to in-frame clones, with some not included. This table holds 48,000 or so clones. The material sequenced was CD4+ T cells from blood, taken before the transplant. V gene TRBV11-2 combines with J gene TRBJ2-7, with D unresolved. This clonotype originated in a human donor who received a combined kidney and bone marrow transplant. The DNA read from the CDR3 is TGTGCCAGCAGCTTTTCGGTTAAAGACGAG. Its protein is CASSFSVKDE. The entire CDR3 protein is CASSFSVKDEQYF.